This passage covers 21 T cell receptor beta chains from one sample sequenced in a study of blood T cells in healthy people across ages. A sample-barcoded 5' primer and a J-beta primer mix were used in a second PCR of about 7 to 12 cycles. TCRdb reprocessed the 5' RACE reads with MiXCR, giving one entry per CDR3 protein. The data show about 800,000 distinct CDR3 sequences, with roughly 60% seen just once and approximately 23% held by the top ten. Sequencing used blood. These receptors all stem from a man in his thirties or forties in good health.

The V and J genes are TRBV20-1 and TRBJ2-3; 9 bases map to TRBD2. The CDR3 runs 15 residues. CDR1 DFQATT and CDR2 SNEGSKA come from the germline V gene (reference sequence). The J segment lost 5 bases and the V segment lost 4 bases, leaving 10 bases of the junction unmatched. CDR3 coding DNA: TGCAGTGCTACTCCTCGGCGGGAGGGTGGAGATACGCAGTATTTT. Encoded protein: CSATPRREGGDTQYF.

The chain recombines TRBV5-1 with TRBJ2-3; 9 bases are shared with TRBD1. V trimming: 0 bases; J trimming: 5 bases; junction bases outside the gene matches: 7. This CDR3 is 16 amino acids long. CDR1 and CDR2 from the germline V gene are SGHRS and YFSETQ. The CDR3 nucleotides read TGCGCCAGCAGCTTGGCCTTAGGGACAGGGCGAGATACGCAGTATTTT. Translated, it gives CASSLALGTGRDTQYF.

This clonotype has only one observation. The V and J genes are TRBV7-9 and TRBJ2-3; D may match TRBD1 or TRBD2 (5 bases each). Germline assignment: CDR1 SEHNR and CDR2 FQNEAQ (reference sequence). Trimming removed 8 bases at V and 4 bases at J, with 10 bases between. The CDR3 has 12 residues. DNA of the CDR3: TGTGCCAGCGGGGGATCGGCAGATACGCAGTATTTT. Translating gives CASGGSADTQYF.

The chain carries TRBV5-6 and TRBJ2-4; weak D call: TRBD1 (6 bases). CDR3 length equals 12 residues. V was clipped by 5 bases and J by 13 bases, with 16 bases between them. Germline CDR1 SGHDT, CDR2 YYEEEE. CDR3: CASREQAGEQYF. In DNA form, the CDR3 reads TGTGCCAGCAGGGAGCAGGCAGGGGAGCAGTACTTC.

This rearrangement joins TRBV4-3 to TRBJ2-3, with 7 bases lining up with TRBD2. Trimming took 0 bases from V and 0 from J; bases not matched to a gene: 9. CDR3 length: 18 residues. Germline V gives CDR1 LGHNA, CDR2 YSLEER. CDR3 sequence (DNA): TGCGCCAGCAGCCAAGATGGGAGGGAGGCTCAAAGCACAGATACGCAGTATTTT. Translation: CASSQDGREAQSTDTQYF.

The chain employs TRBV11-3 and TRBJ2-3; a possible D gene is TRBD2 (6 bases). The CDR3 length is 17 residues. Trimming removed 3 bases from V and 1 base from J, with 17 bases in between. The germline CDR1 and CDR2 sequences are SGHNT and YENEEA. The CDR3 sequence: CASSFGTSGGGTDTQYF. The CDR3 nucleotides read TGTGCCAGCAGCTTCGGGACTTCCGGAGGGGGCACAGATACGCAGTATTTT.

The rearrangement links TRBV6-6 to TRBJ2-7, with D possibly called TRBD1 or TRBD2 (7 bases each). V dropped 7 bases and J dropped 2 bases, with 15 bases sitting between them. The CDR3 has 14 amino acids. Germline CDR1 and CDR2: MNHNY and SVGAGI (reference sequence). DNA for the CDR3: TGTGCCAGCACATCAGCGGGACAGACCTACGAGCAGTACTTC. Translating gives CASTSAGQTYEQYF.

The chain is built from TRBV5-1 and TRBJ1-2, with unresolved D. Germline CDR1 and CDR2: SGHRS and YFSETQ. CDR3 size: 15 residues. V shed 0 bases and J shed 6 bases, with 15 bases lying between them. CDR3 region: CASSLESAIGDGYTF. Written as DNA, the CDR3 is TGCGCCAGCAGCTTGGAGTCCGCCATAGGCGATGGCTACACCTTC.

The rearrangement links TRBV7-9 to TRBJ2-1, with 10 bases lining up with TRBD1. This CDR3 comprises 14 residues. V was clipped by 10 bases and J by 10 bases; unmatched bases: 13. Germline V lookup: CDR1 SEHNR, CDR2 FQNEAQ (reference sequence). The CDR3 DNA follows: TGTGCCACCTTCAGGGGACAGGGGCTCGGGGAGCAGTTCTTC. This codes for CATFRGQGLGEQFF.

J is TRBJ2-1 and V is TRBV20-1, with TRBD2 as a possible D gene (5 bases). CDR3 length: 14 amino acids. Germline CDR1 and CDR2: DFQATT and SNEGSKA (reference sequence). Trimming took 5 bases from V and 10 from J, leaving 21 bases between them. The CDR3 protein is CSALDSENPKEQFF. The CDR3 region has the DNA TGCAGTGCTTTGGACTCAGAGAATCCCAAGGAGCAGTTCTTC.

The chain couples TRBV18 to TRBJ1-1; D is possibly TRBD1 (5 bases). CDR1 and CDR2 (germline): KGHSH, LQKENI. Trimming cost V 0 bases and J 2 bases, with 13 bases left between them. The CDR3 sequence is 16 residues long. CDR3 amino acids: CASSPPVTGLNTEAFF. The CDR3 DNA reads as TGTGCCAGCTCACCACCGGTTACAGGACTTAACACTGAAGCTTTCTTT.

This clonotype has just a few counts. The chain combines TRBV10-3 with TRBJ2-3, with a weak D call TRBD2 (6 bases). Trimming left V 7 bases short and J 1 base short, with 15 bases between. CDR3 length: 15 amino acids. Germline loops: CDR1 ENHRY, CDR2 SYGVKD. CDR3 coding DNA: TGTGCCATCATTGGCGGGGATCCCCGCACAGATACGCAGTATTTT. Translation: CAIIGGDPRTDTQYF.

The V call is TRBV6-2 or TRBV6-3, the J call TRBJ2-6, with D possibly being TRBD1 (5 bases). Looked up from germline, CDR1 is MNHEY and CDR2 is SVGEGT. The V end was cut by 7 bases, the J end by 8 bases, with 18 bases between. The CDR3 consists of 15 residues. In nucleotides, the CDR3 is TGTGCCAGCACCTACAGCCCCCAGGGCCCCAACGTCCTGACTTTC. This codes for CASTYSPQGPNVLTF.

The chain uses TRBV7-2 and TRBJ2-3; unclear D gene. The CDR3 totals 16 residues. Deletions cut 1 base from V and 0 bases from J, with 11 bases between. The germline V gene encodes CDR1 SGHTA and CDR2 FQGNSA. The CDR3 is CTSSLGPWASTDTQYF. In DNA form, the CDR3 reads TGTACCAGCAGCTTAGGGCCCTGGGCTAGCACAGATACGCAGTATTTT.

This clonotype was seen many times. CDR3: CASALNNEQFF. In DNA, the CDR3 is TGTGCCAGCGCGCTCAACAATGAGCAGTTCTTC. The chain joins TRBV25-1 to TRBJ2-1; D is undetermined. V dropped 8 bases and J dropped 5 bases, with 7 bases sitting between them. The CDR3 contains 11 residues. CDR1 is MGHDK and CDR2 is SYGVNS in the germline V gene.

V is TRBV27 and J is TRBJ2-1, with 13 bases lining up with TRBD2. J lost 9 bases, V lost 6 bases, and 8 bases had no gene match. There are 15 residues in the CDR3. The germline V gene encodes CDR1 MNHEY and CDR2 SMNVEV (reference sequence). CDR3 in DNA: TGTGCCAGCAGCCTAACTAGCGGGAGGGCCCCTGAGCAGTTCTTC. Translated, it gives CASSLTSGRAPEQFF.

V is TRBV6-2 or TRBV6-3 and J is TRBJ2-2, with D unresolved. V was clipped by 5 bases and J by 3 bases, with 4 bases between them. The length of the CDR3 is 12 residues. Germline CDR1 MNHEY, CDR2 SVGEGT. The CDR3 loop is CASSKYTGELFF. The CDR3 DNA is TGTGCCAGCAGTAAATACACCGGGGAGCTGTTTTTT.

The V gene is TRBV6-5, the J gene TRBJ2-1; D unclear. CDR1 MNHEY and CDR2 SVGAGI come from the germline V gene. The CDR3 sequence is 13 residues long. Trimming took 2 bases from V and 4 from J, leaving 6 bases between them. The CDR3 loop reads CASSYNSYNEQFF. DNA of the CDR3: TGTGCCAGCAGTTACAACTCATACAATGAGCAGTTCTTC.

The chain joins TRBV20-1 to TRBJ2-3; 10 bases fit TRBD2. Germline CDR1 reads DFQATT; CDR2 reads SNEGSKA (reference sequence). CDR3 length equals 13 residues. The V gene end was trimmed by 6 bases and the J gene end by 3 bases; junction bases not matched to a gene: 3. The CDR3 sequence is CSAELAGTDTQYF. The CDR3 nucleotides are TGCAGTGCCGAACTAGCGGGAACAGATACGCAGTATTTT.

The CDR3 spells CASSYSNRGLAQPQHF. The CDR3, as DNA: TGTGCCAGCAGTTACTCCAACAGGGGTCTCGCTCAGCCCCAGCATTTT. The rearrangement uses TRBV6-2 or TRBV6-3 and TRBJ1-5, with TRBD1 matching 7 bases. Germline V gene sequence: CDR1 MNHEY, CDR2 SVGEGT. CDR3 length equals 16 residues. The V segment lost 0 bases and the J segment 6 bases; nucleotides outside the gene matches: 8.

As DNA, the CDR3 is TGTGCCAGCAGCTTAGAGGTCCAGAGAAATGAGCAGTTCTTC. Its translation is CASSLEVQRNEQFF. V is TRBV7-2 and J is TRBJ2-1; no reliable D call. V lost 1 base to trimming and J lost 7 bases, with 11 bases between them. CDR1 is SGHTA, CDR2 FQGNSA, per germline. The CDR3 is made up of 14 amino acids.